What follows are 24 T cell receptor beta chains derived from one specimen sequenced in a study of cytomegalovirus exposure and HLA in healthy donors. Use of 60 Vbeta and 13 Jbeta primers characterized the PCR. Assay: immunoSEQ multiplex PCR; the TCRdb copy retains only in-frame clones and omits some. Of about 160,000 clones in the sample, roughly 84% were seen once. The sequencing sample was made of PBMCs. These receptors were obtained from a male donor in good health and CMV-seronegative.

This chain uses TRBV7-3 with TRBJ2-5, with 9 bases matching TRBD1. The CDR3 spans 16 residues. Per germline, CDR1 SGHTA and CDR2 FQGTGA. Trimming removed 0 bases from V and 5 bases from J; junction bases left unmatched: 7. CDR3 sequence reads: CASSLTGDRVGETQYF. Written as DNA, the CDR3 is TGTGCCAGCAGCTTAACCGGGGACAGGGTAGGGGAGACCCAGTACTTC.

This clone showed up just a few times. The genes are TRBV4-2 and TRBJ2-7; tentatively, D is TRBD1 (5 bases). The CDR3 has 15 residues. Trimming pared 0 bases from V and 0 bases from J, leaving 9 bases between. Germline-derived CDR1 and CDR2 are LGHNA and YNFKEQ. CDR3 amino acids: CASSQESDSSYEQYF. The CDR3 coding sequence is TGTGCCAGCAGCCAAGAGAGCGACAGCTCCTACGAGCAGTACTTC.

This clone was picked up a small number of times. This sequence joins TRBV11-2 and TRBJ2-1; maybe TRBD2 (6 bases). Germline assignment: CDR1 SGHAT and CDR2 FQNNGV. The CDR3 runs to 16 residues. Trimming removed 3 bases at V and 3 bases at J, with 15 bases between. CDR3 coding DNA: TGTGCCAGCAGCTTGGTTAGTGCGGGATTCTACAATGAGCAGTTCTTC. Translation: CASSLVSAGFYNEQFF.

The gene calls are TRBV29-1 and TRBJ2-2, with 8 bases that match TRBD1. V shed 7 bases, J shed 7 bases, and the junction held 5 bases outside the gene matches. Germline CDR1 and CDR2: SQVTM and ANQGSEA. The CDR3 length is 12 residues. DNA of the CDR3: TGCAGCGCCTGGACAGGGTTCGGGGAGCTGTTTTTT. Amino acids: CSAWTGFGELFF.

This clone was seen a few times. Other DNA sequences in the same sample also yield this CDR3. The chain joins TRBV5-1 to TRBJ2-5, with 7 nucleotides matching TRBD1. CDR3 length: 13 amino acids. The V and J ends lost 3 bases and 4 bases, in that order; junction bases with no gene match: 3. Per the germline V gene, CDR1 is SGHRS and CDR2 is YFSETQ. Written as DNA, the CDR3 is TGCGCCAGCAGCTCAGGGGGTGGAGAGACCCAGTACTTC. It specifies CASSSGGGETQYF.

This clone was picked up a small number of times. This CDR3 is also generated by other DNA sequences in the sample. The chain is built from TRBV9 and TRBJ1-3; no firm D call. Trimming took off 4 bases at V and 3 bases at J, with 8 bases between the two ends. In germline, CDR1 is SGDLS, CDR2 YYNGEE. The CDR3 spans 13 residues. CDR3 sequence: CASSRTGGNTIYF. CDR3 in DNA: TGTGCCAGCAGCCGAACGGGTGGAAACACCATATATTTT.

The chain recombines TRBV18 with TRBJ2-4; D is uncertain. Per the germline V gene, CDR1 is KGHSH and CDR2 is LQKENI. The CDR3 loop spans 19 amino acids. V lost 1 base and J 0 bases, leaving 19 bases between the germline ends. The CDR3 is CASSPLPIIAVLAKNIQYF. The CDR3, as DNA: TGTGCCAGCTCACCACTCCCGATCATAGCTGTACTAGCCAAAAACATTCAGTACTTC.

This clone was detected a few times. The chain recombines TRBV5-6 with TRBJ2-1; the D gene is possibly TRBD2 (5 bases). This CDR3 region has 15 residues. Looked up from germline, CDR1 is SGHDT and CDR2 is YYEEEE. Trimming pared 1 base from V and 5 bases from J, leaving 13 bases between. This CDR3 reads CASSLWLAGHNEQFF. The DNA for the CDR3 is TGTGCCAGCAGCTTGTGGCTAGCTGGGCACAATGAGCAGTTCTTC.

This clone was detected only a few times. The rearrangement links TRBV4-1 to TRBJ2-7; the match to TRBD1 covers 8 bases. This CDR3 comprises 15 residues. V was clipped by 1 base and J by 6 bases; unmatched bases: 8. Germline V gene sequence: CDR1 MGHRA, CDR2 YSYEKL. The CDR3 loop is CASSQGATGVAEQYF. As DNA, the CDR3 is TGCGCCAGCAGCCAAGGTGCGACAGGGGTAGCCGAGCAGTACTTC.

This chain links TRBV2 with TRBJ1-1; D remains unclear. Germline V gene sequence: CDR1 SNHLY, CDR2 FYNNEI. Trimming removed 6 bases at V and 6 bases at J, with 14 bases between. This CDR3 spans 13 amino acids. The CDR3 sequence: CASRREGSAEAFF. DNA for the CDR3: TGTGCCAGCAGGCGCGAGGGATCCGCTGAAGCTTTCTTT.

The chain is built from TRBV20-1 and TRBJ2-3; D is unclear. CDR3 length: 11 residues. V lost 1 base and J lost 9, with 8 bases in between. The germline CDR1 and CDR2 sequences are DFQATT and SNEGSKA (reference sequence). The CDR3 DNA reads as TGCAGTGCTAGAGGACAATTAACGCAGTATTTT. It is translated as CSARGQLTQYF.

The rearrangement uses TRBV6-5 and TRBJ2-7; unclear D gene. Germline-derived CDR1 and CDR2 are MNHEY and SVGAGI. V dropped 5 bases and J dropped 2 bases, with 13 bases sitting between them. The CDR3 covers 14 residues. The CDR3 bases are TGTGCCAGCAGTGTCCCGGGTCTCCCCTACGAGCAGTACTTC. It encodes CASSVPGLPYEQYF.

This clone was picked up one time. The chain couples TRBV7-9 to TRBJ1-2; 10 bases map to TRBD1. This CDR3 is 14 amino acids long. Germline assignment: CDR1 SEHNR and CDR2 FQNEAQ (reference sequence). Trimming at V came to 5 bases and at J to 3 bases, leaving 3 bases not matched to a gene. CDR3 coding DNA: TGTGCCAGCAGCCTCGGACAGGGGGACTATGGCTACACCTTC. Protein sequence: CASSLGQGDYGYTF.

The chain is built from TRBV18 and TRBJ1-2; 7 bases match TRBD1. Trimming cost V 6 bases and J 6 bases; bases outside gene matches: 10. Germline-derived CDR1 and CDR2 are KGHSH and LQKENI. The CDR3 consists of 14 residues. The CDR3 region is CASSNSGTDHGYTF. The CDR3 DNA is TGTGCCAGCTCCAATAGTGGGACAGACCATGGCTACACCTTC.

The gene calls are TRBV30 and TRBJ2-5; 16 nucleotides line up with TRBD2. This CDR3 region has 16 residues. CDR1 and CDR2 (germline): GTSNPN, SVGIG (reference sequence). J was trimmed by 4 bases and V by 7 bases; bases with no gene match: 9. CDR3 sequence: CASGLAGGVIRETQYF. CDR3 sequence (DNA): TGTGCCTCGGGACTAGCGGGGGGGGTTATACGAGAGACCCAGTACTTC.

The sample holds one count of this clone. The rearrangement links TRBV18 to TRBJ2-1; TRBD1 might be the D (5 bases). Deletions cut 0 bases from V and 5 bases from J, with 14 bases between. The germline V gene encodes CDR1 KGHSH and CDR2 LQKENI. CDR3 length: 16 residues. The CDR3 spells CASSPPLLDSNNEQFF. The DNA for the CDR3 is TGTGCCAGCTCACCACCGTTGTTAGACAGCAACAATGAGCAGTTCTTC.

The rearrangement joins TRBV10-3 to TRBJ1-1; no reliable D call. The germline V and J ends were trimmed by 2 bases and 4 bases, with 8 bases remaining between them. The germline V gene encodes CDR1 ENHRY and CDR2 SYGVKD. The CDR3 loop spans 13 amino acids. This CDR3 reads CAISEKSGTEAFF. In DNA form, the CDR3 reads TGTGCCATCAGTGAGAAGTCGGGCACTGAAGCTTTCTTT.

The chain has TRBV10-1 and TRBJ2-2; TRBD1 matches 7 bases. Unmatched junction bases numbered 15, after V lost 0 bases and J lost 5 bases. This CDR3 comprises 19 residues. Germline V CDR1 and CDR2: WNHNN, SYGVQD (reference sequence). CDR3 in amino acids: CASSESGQFIGESTGELFF. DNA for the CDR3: TGCGCCAGCAGTGAGTCGGGACAGTTCATCGGGGAGAGTACCGGGGAGCTGTTTTTT.

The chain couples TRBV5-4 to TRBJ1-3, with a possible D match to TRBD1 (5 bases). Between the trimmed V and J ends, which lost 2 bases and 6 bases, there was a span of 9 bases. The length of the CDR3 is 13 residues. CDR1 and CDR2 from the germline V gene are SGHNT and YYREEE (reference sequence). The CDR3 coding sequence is TGTGCCAGCAGCTTTGGGGCCGAAAACACCATATATTTT. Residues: CASSFGAENTIYF.

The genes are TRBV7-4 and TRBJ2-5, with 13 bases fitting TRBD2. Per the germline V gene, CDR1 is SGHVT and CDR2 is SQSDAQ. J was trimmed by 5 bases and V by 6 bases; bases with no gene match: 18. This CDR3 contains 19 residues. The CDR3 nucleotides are TGTGCCAGCAGTAGTAGGACTAGCGGGAGCTCGGGGTATGTGGAGACCCAGTACTTC. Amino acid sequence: CASSSRTSGSSGYVETQYF.

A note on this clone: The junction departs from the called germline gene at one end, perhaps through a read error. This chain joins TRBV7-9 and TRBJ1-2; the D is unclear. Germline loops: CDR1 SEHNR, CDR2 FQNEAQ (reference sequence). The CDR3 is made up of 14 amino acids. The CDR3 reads CSSSALGADYGYTF. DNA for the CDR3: TGTTCCAGCAGCGCCCTGGGAGCGGACTATGGCTACACCTTC. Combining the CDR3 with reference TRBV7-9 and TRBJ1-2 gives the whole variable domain DTGVSQNPRHKITKRGQNVTFRCDPISEHNRLYWYRQTLGQGPEFLTYFQNEAQLEKSRLLSDRFSAERPKGSFSTLEIQRTEQGDSAMYLCSSSALGADYGYTFGSGTRLTVV.

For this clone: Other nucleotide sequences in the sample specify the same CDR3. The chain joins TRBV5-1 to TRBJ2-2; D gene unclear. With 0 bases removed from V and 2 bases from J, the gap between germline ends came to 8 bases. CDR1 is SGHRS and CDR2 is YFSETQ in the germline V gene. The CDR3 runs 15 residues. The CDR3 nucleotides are TGCGCCAGCAGCTTGGATTCTAGAAACACCGGGGAGCTGTTTTTT. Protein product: CASSLDSRNTGELFF. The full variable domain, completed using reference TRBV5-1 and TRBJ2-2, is KAGVTQTPRYLIKTRGQQVTLSCSPISGHRSVSWYQQTPGQGLQFLFEYFSETQRNKGNFPGRFSGRQFSNSRSEMNVSTLELGDSALYLCASSLDSRNTGELFFGEGSRLTVL.

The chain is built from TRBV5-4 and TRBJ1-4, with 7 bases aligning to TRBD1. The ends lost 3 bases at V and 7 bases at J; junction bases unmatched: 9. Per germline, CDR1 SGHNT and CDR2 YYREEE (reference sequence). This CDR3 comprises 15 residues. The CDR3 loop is CASSYRQGGSEKLFF. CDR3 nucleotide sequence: TGTGCCAGCAGCTACCGTCAGGGGGGTAGTGAAAAACTGTTTTTT.

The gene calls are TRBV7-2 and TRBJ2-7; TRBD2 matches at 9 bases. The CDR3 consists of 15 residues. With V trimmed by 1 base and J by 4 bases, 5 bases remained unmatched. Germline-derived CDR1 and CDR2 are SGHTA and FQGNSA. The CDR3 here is CASSLGLTSGYEQYF. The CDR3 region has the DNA TGTGCCAGCAGCTTAGGACTGACTAGCGGATACGAGCAGTACTTC.